This T cell receptor (beta chain) emerged from a study of identical twins. Trimming cost V 0 bases and J 6 bases, with 10 bases left between them. Germline V gene sequence: CDR1 LNHNV, CDR2 YYDKDF (reference sequence). The CDR3 covers 14 residues. Everyone who donated was a healthy Caucasian. Via MiXCR, TCRdb re-called the 5' RACE reads, giving one row per CDR3 protein. The sample lists about 470,000 distinct CDR3 sequences; 20% to 30% were seen once. Points from the study as a whole: Within cord blood, abundant beta clonotypes carried fewer insertions, but memory repertoires showed no such trend.

On this clonotype: What it recognizes is unknown.

This sample also appeared in a second study, on T cells expressing NK-cell markers. As that report states: Dominant NKG2C+ clonotypes accounted for roughly 1.0-7.0% of CD8+ T cells in a handful of donors. The CD3+CD56-NKG2C+ fraction was also led by these clonotypes in a handful of donors.

J is TRBJ2-3 and V is TRBV15, with a tentative D call TRBD1 (5 bases). The sample taken for sequencing was CD4+ T cells sorted from blood. This clonotype originated in a woman aged 18 to 35 in good health. The CDR3, as DNA: TGTGCCACCAGCAGAGACAGGGTGGTGGATACGCAGTATTTT. This sequence encodes CATSRDRVVDTQYF.